A selection of T cell receptor beta chains follows, all from one sample in a study of technical replicates of blood from four donors. Using immunoSEQ multiplex PCR, the repertoire was profiled, and TCRdb retains in-frame clones only, with some absent. The table includes about 83,000 clones, roughly 91% detected once. The specimen was T cells isolated from PBMCs. The receptor source for this set is a human donor in good health. Each CDR3 is given with its conserved first and last residue. D genes are given only for firm matches. Clone size is shown for a subset of rows, as once, few, many or a class of expanded clone.

d_gene,abundance,v_gene,j_gene,CDR3nt,CDR3aa
TRBD2,.,TRBV10-3,TRBJ2-5,TGTGCCATCAGTGAGTTAGCGGGAGTTGACCAAGAGACCCAGTACTTC,CAISELAGVDQETQYF
.,.,TRBV7-6,TRBJ1-1,TGTGCCAGCAGCTTAGGAGGGCACACTGAAGCTTTCTTT,CASSLGGHTEAFF
TRBD2,.,TRBV19,TRBJ2-5,TGTGCCAGTAGTATTTCGACTAGCGGGCCCTATTTGGAGACCCAGTACTTC,CASSISTSGPYLETQYF
TRBD1,.,TRBV11-1,TRBJ2-1,TGTGCCAGCAGCCCAGACAGGGGCCATGAGCAGTTCTTC,CASSPDRGHEQFF
TRBD2,.,TRBV19,TRBJ2-7,TGTGCCAGTAGTATAGCCGGGACTAGCGGATCATACGAGCAGTACTTC,CASSIAGTSGSYEQYF
.,.,TRBV29-1,TRBJ1-2,TGCAGCGTCAAAAAGAGCTTAGACTCTTCTCTCAATGGCTACACCTTC,CSVKKSLDSSLNGYTF
.,.,TRBV11-3,TRBJ2-1,TGTGCCAGCAGCTTAGGTCGGGGGAGCTCCTACAATGAGCAGTTCTTC,CASSLGRGSSYNEQFF
.,.,TRBV11-2,TRBJ2-2,TGTGCCAGCAGCTTAGAAGGGGGAGTGAGAACGGGGGAGCTGTTTTTT,CASSLEGGVRTGELFF
.,.,TRBV7-3,TRBJ2-5,TGTGCCAGCAGCTTAGGGGGACTTTTAGAGACCCAGTACTTC,CASSLGGLLETQYF
.,.,TRBV28,TRBJ1-1,TGTGCCAGCAGTCCCCGGAACACTGAAGCTTTCTTT,CASSPRNTEAFF
.,.,TRBV28,TRBJ2-1,TGTGCCAGCAGTTATCGGGGGAACTCCTACAATGAGCAGTTCTTC,CASSYRGNSYNEQFF
.,.,TRBV20-1,TRBJ2-7,TGCAGTGCTAGTCGGGGGTACGAGCAGTACTTC,CSASRGYEQYF
.,.,TRBV30,TRBJ1-4,TGTGCCTGGAGTTCTCGAGGACAGCCTTTTAATGAAAAACTGTTTTTT,CAWSSRGQPFNEKLFF
.,.,TRBV5-4,TRBJ1-2,TGTGCCAGCAGCTCGTGGACAGACCCGGATGGCTACACCTTC,CASSSWTDPDGYTF
.,once,TRBV21-1,TRBJ2-1,TGTGCCAGCAGCTTAAGGACTAGCGGGAGAGGAAATGAGCAGTTCTTC,CASSLRTSGRGNEQFF
.,.,TRBV9,TRBJ2-1,TGTGCCAGCAGCGACCCCGGGTTGCTAGGCTACTACAATGAGCAGTTCTTC,CASSDPGLLGYYNEQFF
.,.,TRBV7-2,TRBJ2-7,TGTGCCAGCAGCCCGGGACACAGCTCCTACGAGCAGTACTTC,CASSPGHSSYEQYF
TRBD2,.,TRBV9,TRBJ2-2,TGTGCCAGCAGCGTTAGGCGGGAGTTCGGCGGGGAGCTGTTTTTT,CASSVRREFGGELFF
TRBD1,.,TRBV4-3,TRBJ1-2,TGCGCCAGCAGCCATGAGACAGGGCCTGACTATGGCTACACCTTC,CASSHETGPDYGYTF
.,.,TRBV4-1,TRBJ2-1,TGCGCCAGCAGCCAAAGGAGAGGGATGGAGCAGTTCTTC,CASSQRRGMEQFF
TRBD1,.,TRBV7-9,TRBJ1-4,TGTGCCAGCAGCTTTTTCCGGGACAGGGGTACTAATGAAAAACTGTTTTTT,CASSFFRDRGTNEKLFF
TRBD2,.,TRBV9,TRBJ2-3,TGTGCCAGCAGCGTGACTAGCGGTTTGACAGATACGCAGTATTTT,CASSVTSGLTDTQYF
TRBD1,.,TRBV14,TRBJ2-5,TGTGCCAGCAGCCAATGGACCGGGACAGGGTTTTTTCAAGAGACCCAGTACTTC,CASSQWTGTGFFQETQYF
TRBD1,.,TRBV19,TRBJ1-5,TGTGCCAGTACCTTGGGACAGGGGAATAGTCAGCCCCAGCATTTT,CASTLGQGNSQPQHF
TRBD2,.,TRBV7-6,TRBJ2-1,TGTGCCAGCAGCTTAAGACTAGCGGGAGGCAATGAGCAGTTCTTC,CASSLRLAGGNEQFF
TRBD1,.,TRBV7-2,TRBJ1-2,TGTGCCAGCAGCTCTACAGGGGAAGCATGGAGTGGCTACACCTTC,CASSSTGEAWSGYTF
.,.,TRBV6-1,TRBJ1-1,TGTGCCAGCGCCCGGGGGGAGAGCACTGAAGCTTTCTTT,CASARGESTEAFF
.,.,TRBV18,TRBJ1-5,TGTGCCAGCTCAGCTACAGGGAGCAATCAGCCCCAGCATTTT,CASSATGSNQPQHF
.,.,TRBV7-9,TRBJ1-2,TGTGCCAGCAGCCACGCGGGGCATGGCTACACCTTC,CASSHAGHGYTF
TRBD1,.,TRBV5-4,TRBJ1-2,TGTGCCAGCAGCCTACCTACCGGGACAGGGGGCGCCGGCTACACCTTC,CASSLPTGTGGAGYTF
TRBD2,.,TRBV29-1,TRBJ2-5,TGCAGCGTTGAAGCTTATCTAGCGGGAGAGACCAAAGAGACCCAGTACTTC,CSVEAYLAGETKETQYF
.,.,TRBV5-5,TRBJ1-4,TGTGCCAGCAGCTTGTCCAGGGCCAATCCAACTAATGAAAAACTGTTTTTT,CASSLSRANPTNEKLFF
.,.,TRBV7-9,TRBJ2-1,TGTGCCAGCAGCGCCTACTCTTGGGGGCTAGCGGAGAACAATGAGCAGTTCTTC,CASSAYSWGLAENNEQFF
.,.,TRBV30,TRBJ2-7,TGTGCCTGGAAGCAGGGAGGATCCTACGAGCAGTACTTC,CAWKQGGSYEQYF
TRBD2,.,TRBV29-1,TRBJ2-7,TGCAGCGTTCAAGGGACTAGCGACTACGAGCAGTACTTC,CSVQGTSDYEQYF
TRBD1,.,TRBV9,TRBJ1-1,TGTGCCAGCAGCGCTACGAGGACAGGGGAGAACACTGAAGCTTTCTTT,CASSATRTGENTEAFF